The 10 T cell receptor beta chains below were found in one sample sequenced in a study of patients and donors after allogeneic stem cell transplantation. Each CDR3 protein gets one entry after TCRdb re-called the RT-PCR reads with MiXCR. The sample includes some 960,000 distinct CDR3 sequences, roughly 18% of them seen just once. Specimen: blood, either unsorted or a sorted T cell fraction (not recorded which). The source of these receptors is a human donor who was either an allogeneic HSCT recipient or a stem cell or donor lymphocyte infusion donor (not recorded which). It is not recorded whose cells these are; they may come from a transplant donor.

This clonotype was seen only a few times. For the CDR3, the DNA is TGTGCCACCAGCAGAGACAGACAGGGGGCGGTCAATCAGCCCCAGCATTTT. Amino acids: CATSRDRQGAVNQPQHF. This chain connects TRBV15 to TRBJ1-5; TRBD1 aligns across 10 bases. This CDR3 contains 17 residues. The trim removed 0 bases at V and 3 bases at J, leaving 5 bases unmatched. Germline V gene lookup returns CDR1 LNHNV and CDR2 YYDKDF (reference sequence).

This clonotype appeared a few times. This chain uses TRBV2 with TRBJ2-1; 10 bases match TRBD2. CDR1 and CDR2 (germline): SNHLY, FYNNEI. The ends lost 4 bases at V and 0 bases at J; junction bases unmatched: 12. The CDR3 consists of 19 residues. The CDR3: CASSAWASGGSSSYNEQFF. The CDR3 nucleotides read TGTGCCAGCAGTGCCTGGGCTAGCGGGGGCTCCAGCTCCTACAATGAGCAGTTCTTC.

The J gene is TRBJ2-1, the V gene TRBV12-3 or TRBV12-4; D is possibly TRBD2 (5 bases). V lost 5 bases and J lost 12, with 23 bases in between. The length of the CDR3 is 15 residues. The CDR3 DNA reads as TGTGCCAGCAGTCACGAGGACCGTCTCGTGGCGGGGCAGTTCTTC. Translation gives CASSHEDRLVAGQFF.

This clonotype was observed a few times. This chain uses TRBV12-3 or TRBV12-4 with TRBJ2-7; the D call may be TRBD1 or TRBD2 (5 bases each). V dropped 5 bases and J dropped 0 bases, with 14 bases sitting between them. The CDR3 runs to 15 residues. The CDR3 reads CASSDSGPSSYEQYF. CDR3 nucleotide sequence: TGTGCCAGCAGTGACTCGGGACCGAGCTCCTACGAGCAGTACTTC.

This clonotype came up a few times. The CDR3 region is CASTPRVANYGYTF. In nucleotides, the CDR3 is TGTGCCAGCACCCCCCGGGTAGCTAACTATGGCTACACCTTC. This rearrangement joins TRBV12-3 or TRBV12-4 to TRBJ1-2; D not certain. The V gene lost 7 bases and the J gene lost 0 bases, with 12 bases spanning the gap. The CDR3 is 14 residues long.

This chain links TRBV25-1 with TRBJ1-1; 7 positions match TRBD1. CDR1 is MGHDK and CDR2 is SYGVNS in the germline V gene. CDR3 length equals 16 residues. Unmatched junction bases numbered 11, after V lost 6 bases and J lost 1 base. The CDR3 spells CASSQQGKVGNTEAFF. The CDR3 nucleotides are TGTGCCAGCAGCCAACAGGGGAAAGTAGGGAACACTGAAGCTTTCTTT.

The rearrangement links TRBV29-1 to TRBJ2-7, with TRBD2 as a possible D gene (6 bases). The CDR3 totals 13 residues. Germline CDR1 is SQVTM and CDR2 is ANQGSEA. The germline V and J ends were trimmed by 6 bases and 2 bases, with 14 bases remaining between them. Here the CDR3 reads CSVPGTGTYEQYF. The CDR3 DNA reads as TGCAGCGTCCCCGGGACTGGGACCTACGAGCAGTACTTC.

As to this clonotype: An end of the junction does not agree with germline; a read error may underlie this. V is TRBV25-1 and J is TRBJ1-1; D not resolved. The germline CDR1 and CDR2 sequences are MGHDK and SYGVNS. The CDR3 covers 11 residues. The CDR3 DNA follows: TGTGCCAGCGGTAGAGGCGCTGAAGCCTTCTTT. Translated: CASGRGAEAFF.

The rearrangement uses TRBV4-2 and TRBJ1-5; D not resolved. Trimming stripped 2 bases from V and 4 bases from J, with 9 bases between. This CDR3 is 14 amino acids long. Germline loops: CDR1 LGHNA, CDR2 YNFKEQ. DNA for the CDR3: TGTGCCAGCAGCCAAAATGCGGTAAATCAGCCCCAGCATTTT. It encodes CASSQNAVNQPQHF.

This clonotype was counted a few times. This sequence joins TRBV9 and TRBJ1-1; D is possibly TRBD1 (5 bases). V lost 0 bases and J lost 7, with 16 bases in between. Germline V gene data show CDR1 as SGDLS and CDR2 as YYNGEE. The CDR3 totals 15 residues. The CDR3 DNA reads TGTGCCAGCAGCGTAGGCCCGGGGGTCAGCAATGAAGCTTTCTTT. Translation: CASSVGPGVSNEAFF.